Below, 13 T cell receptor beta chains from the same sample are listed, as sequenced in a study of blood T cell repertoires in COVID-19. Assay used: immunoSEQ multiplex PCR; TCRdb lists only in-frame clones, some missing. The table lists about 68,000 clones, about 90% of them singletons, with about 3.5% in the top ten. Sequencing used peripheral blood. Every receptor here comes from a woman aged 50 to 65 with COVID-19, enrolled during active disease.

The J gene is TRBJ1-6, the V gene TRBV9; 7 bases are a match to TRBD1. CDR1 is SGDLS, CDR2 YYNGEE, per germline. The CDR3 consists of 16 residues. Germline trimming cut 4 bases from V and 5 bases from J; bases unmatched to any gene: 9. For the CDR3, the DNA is TGTGCCAGCAGCACGAAGGGGGCGGCGGATAATTCACCCCTCCACTTT. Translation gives CASSTKGAADNSPLHF.

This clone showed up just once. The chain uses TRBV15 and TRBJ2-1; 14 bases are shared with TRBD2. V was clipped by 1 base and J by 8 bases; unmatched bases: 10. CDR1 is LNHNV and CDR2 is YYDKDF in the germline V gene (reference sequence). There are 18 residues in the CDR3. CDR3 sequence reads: CATSRVRTSGRPWDEQFF. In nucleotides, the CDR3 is TGTGCCACCAGCAGAGTCAGGACTAGCGGGAGGCCATGGGATGAGCAGTTCTTC.

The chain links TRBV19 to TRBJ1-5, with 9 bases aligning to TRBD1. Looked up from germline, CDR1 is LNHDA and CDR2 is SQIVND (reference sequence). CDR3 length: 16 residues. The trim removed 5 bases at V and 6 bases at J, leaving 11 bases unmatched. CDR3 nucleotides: TGTGCCAGTAGTCCTATCGACAGGGGGGTAGGTCAGCCCCAGCATTTT. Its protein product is CASSPIDRGVGQPQHF.

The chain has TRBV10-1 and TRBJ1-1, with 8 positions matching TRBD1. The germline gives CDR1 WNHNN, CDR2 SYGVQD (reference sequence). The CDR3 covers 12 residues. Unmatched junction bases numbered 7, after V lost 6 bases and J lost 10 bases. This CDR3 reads CASSRGQGRAFF. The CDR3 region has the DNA TGCGCCAGCAGCCGCGGACAGGGCAGAGCTTTCTTT.

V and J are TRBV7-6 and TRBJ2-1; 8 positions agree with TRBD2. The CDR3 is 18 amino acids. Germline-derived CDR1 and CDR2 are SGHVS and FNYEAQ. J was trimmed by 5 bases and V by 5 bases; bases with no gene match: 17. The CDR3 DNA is TGTGCCAGCAGCCCCCAAAGTGGGGCGGGAGGACTTCACAATGAGCAGTTCTTC. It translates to CASSPQSGAGGLHNEQFF.

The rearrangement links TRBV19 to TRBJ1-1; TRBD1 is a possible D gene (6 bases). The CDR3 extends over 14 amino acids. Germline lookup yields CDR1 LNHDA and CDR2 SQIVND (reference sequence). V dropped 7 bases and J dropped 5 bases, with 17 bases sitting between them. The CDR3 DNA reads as TGTGCCAGTATCCCTGACAGGATTAATACTGAAGCTTTCTTT. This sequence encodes CASIPDRINTEAFF.

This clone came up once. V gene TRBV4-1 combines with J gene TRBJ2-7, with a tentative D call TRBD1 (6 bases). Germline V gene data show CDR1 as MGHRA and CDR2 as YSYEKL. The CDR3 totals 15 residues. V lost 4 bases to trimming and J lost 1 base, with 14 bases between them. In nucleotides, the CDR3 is TGCGCCAGCAGCCCTCATGGGGGCGGATCCTACGAGCAGTACTTC. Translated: CASSPHGGGSYEQYF.

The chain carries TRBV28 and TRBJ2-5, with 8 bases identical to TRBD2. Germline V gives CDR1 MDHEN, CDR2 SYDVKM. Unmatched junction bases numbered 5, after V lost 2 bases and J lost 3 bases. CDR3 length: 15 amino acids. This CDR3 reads CASSLEGLGKETQYF. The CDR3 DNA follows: TGTGCCAGCAGTTTAGAGGGACTAGGTAAAGAGACCCAGTACTTC.

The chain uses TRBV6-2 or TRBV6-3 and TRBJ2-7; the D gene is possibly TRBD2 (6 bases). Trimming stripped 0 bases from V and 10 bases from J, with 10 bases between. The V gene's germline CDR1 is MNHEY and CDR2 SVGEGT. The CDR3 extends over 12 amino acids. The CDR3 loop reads CASSYSSAGQYF. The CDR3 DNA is TGTGCCAGCAGTTACTCGTCGGCGGGACAGTACTTC.

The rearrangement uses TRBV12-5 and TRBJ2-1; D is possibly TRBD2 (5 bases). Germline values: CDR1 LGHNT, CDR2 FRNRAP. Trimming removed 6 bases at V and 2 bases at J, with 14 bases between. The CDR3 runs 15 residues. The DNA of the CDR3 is TGTGCTAGTGGCCCGGAGGAGAGCCCCTACAATGAGCAGTTCTTC. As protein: CASGPEESPYNEQFF.

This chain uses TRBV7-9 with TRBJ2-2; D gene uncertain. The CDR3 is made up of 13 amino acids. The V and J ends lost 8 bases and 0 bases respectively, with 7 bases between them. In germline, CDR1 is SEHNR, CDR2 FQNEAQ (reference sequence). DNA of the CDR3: TGTGCCAGCTCGAGGTCGAACACCGGGGAGCTGTTTTTT. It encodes CASSRSNTGELFF.

The CDR3: CASSAALAGVFTGELFF. CDR3 nucleotide sequence: TGTGCCAGCAGCGCCGCCCTAGCGGGAGTTTTTACCGGGGAGCTGTTTTTT. The chain has TRBV9 and TRBJ2-2, with 10 bases that match TRBD2. The CDR3 is made up of 17 amino acids. The junction had 10 bases not matched to a gene; V was cut back by 3 bases and J by 5 bases. Germline CDR1 SGDLS, CDR2 YYNGEE.

CDR3 region: CASSPPPGQGSHYEQYF. CDR3 nucleotide sequence: TGTGCCAGCAGCCCCCCCCCGGGACAGGGATCTCACTACGAGCAGTACTTC. This chain connects TRBV9 to TRBJ2-7; TRBD1 matches at 9 bases. The CDR3 loop spans 17 amino acids. CDR1 and CDR2 (germline): SGDLS, YYNGEE. The V and J ends lost 4 bases and 3 bases, in that order; junction bases with no gene match: 14.